The present T cell receptor beta chain was sequenced within a study of CD8 T cells in Susac syndrome. The authors reverse transcribed roughly 0.5 to 1 ug RNA with random hexamers. TCRdb ran MiXCR on the immunoSEQ multiplex PCR reads and lists one entry per CDR3 protein. The sample lists 200,000 to 300,000 distinct CDR3 sequences, roughly 95% occurring once. Trimming pared 4 bases from V and 3 bases from J, leaving 14 bases between. Germline CDR1 reads LNHDA; CDR2 reads SQIVND (reference sequence). The CDR3 runs 15 residues. The rearrangement links TRBV19 to TRBJ2-3; D may be TRBD2 (6 bases). Sequencing was done on a sample of CD4+ T cells from PBMCs. The source of this sequence is a human donor with multiple sclerosis. Here the CDR3 DNA reads TGTGCCAGTAGTACCCCCCGCGGGGCAACAGATACGCAGTATTTT. This codes for CASSTPRGATDTQYF.